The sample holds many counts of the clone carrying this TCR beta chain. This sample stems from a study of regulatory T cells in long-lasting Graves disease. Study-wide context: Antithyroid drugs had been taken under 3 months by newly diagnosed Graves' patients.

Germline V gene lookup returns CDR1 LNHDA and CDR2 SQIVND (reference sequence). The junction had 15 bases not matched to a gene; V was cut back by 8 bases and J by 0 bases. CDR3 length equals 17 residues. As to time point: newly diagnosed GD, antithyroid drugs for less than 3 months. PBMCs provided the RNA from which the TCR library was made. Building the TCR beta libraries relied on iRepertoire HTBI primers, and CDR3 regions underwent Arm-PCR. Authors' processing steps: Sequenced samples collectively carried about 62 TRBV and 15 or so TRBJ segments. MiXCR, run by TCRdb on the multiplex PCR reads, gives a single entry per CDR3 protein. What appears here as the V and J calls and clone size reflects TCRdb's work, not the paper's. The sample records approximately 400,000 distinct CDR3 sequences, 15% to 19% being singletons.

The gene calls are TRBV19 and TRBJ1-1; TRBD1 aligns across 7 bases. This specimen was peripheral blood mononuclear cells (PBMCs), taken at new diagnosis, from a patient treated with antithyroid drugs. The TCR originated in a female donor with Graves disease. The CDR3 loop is CASDNLRGYAMNTEAFF. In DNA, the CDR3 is TGTGCCAGTGACAACCTCAGGGGGTATGCCATGAACACTGAAGCTTTCTTT.